The rows below give T cell receptor beta chains drawn from one sample of a study of blood T cells in healthy people across ages. One entry per CDR3 protein results from TCRdb running MiXCR on the 5' RACE reads. The repertoire holds 1.5 million to 2 million distinct CDR3 sequences, with 30% to 40% as singletons. Sequenced input: blood. These receptors all stem from a woman aged 25-40 years in good health. Each CDR3 is given with its conserved first and last residue.

cdr3_length	j_call	v_call	cdr3_aa
17	TRBJ2-3	TRBV4-2	CASSQGSGLGNTDTQYF
16	TRBJ2-3	TRBV29-1	CSVGSSRARPTDTQYF
13	TRBJ2-5	TRBV29-1	CSVSGQVQETQYF
15	TRBJ2-1	TRBV9	CASSPGQGKYNEQFF
16	TRBJ2-7	TRBV27	CASSLSVGTISYEQYF
17	TRBJ2-7	TRBV5-5	CASSLVGTGAQPYEQYF
14	TRBJ2-5	TRBV9	CASSARLGGNEQYF
13	TRBJ2-7	TRBV2	CACSYFTSYEQYF
13	TRBJ1-2	TRBV21-1	CASRTQGSYGYTF
17	TRBJ1-2	TRBV6-5	CASSHRAASAPNYGYTF
15	TRBJ2-3	TRBV5-8	CASSLEGQVTDTQYF
18	TRBJ2-6	TRBV5-1	CASSLAGREASGANVLTF
18	TRBJ1-2	TRBV7-6	CASSHLGGRSPMDYGYTF
18	TRBJ1-1	TRBV5-1	CASSLFGFGTAGNTEAFF